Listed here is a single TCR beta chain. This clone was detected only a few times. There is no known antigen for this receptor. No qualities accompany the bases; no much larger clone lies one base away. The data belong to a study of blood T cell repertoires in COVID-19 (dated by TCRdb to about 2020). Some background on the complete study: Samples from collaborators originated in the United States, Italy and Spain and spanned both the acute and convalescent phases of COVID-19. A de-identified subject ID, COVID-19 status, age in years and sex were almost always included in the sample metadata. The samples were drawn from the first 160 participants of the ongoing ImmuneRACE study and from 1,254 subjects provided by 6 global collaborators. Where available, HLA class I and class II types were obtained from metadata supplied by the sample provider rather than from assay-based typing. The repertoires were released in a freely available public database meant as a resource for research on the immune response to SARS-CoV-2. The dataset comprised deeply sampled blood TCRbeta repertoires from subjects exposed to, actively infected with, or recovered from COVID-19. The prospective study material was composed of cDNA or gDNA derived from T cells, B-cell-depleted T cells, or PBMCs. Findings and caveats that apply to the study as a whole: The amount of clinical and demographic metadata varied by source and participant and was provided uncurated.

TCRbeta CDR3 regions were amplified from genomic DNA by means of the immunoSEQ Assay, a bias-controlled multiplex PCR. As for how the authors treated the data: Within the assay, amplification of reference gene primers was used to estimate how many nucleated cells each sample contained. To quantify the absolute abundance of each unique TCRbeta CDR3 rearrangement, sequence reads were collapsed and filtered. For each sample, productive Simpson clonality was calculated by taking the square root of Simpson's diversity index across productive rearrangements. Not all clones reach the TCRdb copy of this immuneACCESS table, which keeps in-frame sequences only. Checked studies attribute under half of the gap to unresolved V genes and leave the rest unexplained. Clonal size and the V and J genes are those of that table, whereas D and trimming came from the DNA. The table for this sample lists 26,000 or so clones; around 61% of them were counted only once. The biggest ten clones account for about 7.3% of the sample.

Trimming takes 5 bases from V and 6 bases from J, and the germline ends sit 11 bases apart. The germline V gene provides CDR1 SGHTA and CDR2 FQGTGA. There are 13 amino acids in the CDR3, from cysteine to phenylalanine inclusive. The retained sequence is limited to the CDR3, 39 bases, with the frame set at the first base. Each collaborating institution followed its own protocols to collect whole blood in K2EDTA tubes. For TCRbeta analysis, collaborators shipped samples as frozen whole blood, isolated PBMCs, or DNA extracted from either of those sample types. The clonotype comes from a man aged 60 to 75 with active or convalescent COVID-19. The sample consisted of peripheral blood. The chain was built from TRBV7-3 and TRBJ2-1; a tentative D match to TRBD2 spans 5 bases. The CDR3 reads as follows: CASSKSSSNEQFF. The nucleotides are TGTGCCAGCAGCAAGTCTAGCTCCAATGAGCAGTTCTTC.